The clone carrying this T cell receptor beta chain has ten or more counts. This entry is derived from a study of blood T cell repertoires in COVID-19. This study enrolled people aged roughly 18 to 89 from roughly 22 US geographic areas. Participants reported their clinical history, and cohort assignment relied on those reports. Germline V gene lookup returns CDR1 ENHRY and CDR2 SYGVKD. V was clipped by 1 base and J by 3 bases; unmatched bases: 2. This CDR3 is built from 15 residues. Sequenced by immunoSEQ multiplex PCR; TCRdb stores in-frame clones only, minus some. The sample consists of about 200,000 clones, less than 85% of them appearing once.

The rearrangement links TRBV10-3 to TRBJ2-3, with 9 bases that match TRBD1. Sequenced material: PBMCs or T cells enriched from blood (not recorded which). This TCR was sampled from a woman aged 60 to 75 with acute COVID-19. CDR3 bases: TGTGCCATCAGTGAGTATGGACAGGGGACAGATACGCAGTATTTT. This sequence encodes CAISEYGQGTDTQYF.